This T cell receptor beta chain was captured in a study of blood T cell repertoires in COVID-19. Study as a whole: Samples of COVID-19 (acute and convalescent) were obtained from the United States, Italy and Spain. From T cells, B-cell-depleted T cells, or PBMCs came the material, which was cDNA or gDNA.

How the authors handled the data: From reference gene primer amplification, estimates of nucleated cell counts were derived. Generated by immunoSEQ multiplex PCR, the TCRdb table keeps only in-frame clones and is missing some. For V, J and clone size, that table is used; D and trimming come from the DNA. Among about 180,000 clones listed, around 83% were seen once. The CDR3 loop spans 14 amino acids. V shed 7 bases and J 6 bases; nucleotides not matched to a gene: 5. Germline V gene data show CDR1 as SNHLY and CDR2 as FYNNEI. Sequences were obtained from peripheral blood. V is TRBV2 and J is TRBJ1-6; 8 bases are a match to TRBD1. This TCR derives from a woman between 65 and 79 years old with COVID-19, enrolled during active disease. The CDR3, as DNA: TGTGCCAGCACCACGACAGGGGCTAATTCACCCCTCCACTTT. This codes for CASTTTGANSPLHF.